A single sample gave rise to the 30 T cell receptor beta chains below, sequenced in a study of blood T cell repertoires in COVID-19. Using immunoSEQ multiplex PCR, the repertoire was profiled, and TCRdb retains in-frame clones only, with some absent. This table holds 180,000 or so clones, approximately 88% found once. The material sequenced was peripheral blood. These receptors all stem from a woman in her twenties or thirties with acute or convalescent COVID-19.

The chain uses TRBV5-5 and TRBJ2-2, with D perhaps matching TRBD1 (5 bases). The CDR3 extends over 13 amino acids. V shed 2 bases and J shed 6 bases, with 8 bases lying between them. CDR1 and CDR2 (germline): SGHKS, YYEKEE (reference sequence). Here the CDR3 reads CASSLRGPGELFF. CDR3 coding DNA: TGTGCCAGCAGCTTAAGGGGTCCCGGGGAGCTGTTTTTT.

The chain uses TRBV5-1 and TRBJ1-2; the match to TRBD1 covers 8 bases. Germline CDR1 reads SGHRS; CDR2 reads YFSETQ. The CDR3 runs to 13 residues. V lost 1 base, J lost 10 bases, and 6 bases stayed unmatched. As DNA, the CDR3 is TGCGCCAGCAGCTTGACCATGCAGGGGGCCTACACCTTC. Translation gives CASSLTMQGAYTF.

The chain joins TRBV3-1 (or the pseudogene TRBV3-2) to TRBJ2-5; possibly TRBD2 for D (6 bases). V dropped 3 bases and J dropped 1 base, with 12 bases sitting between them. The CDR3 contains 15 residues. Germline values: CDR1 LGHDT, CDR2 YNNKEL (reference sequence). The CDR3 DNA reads TGTGCCAGCAGCCAGGGAACTAGCCGCCAAGAGACCCAGTACTTC. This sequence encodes CASSQGTSRQETQYF.

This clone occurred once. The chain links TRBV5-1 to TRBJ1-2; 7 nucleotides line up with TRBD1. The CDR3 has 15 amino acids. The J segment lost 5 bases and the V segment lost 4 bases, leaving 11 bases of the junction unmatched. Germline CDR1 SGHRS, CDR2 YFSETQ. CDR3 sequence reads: CASSDKTGSGYGYTF. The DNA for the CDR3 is TGCGCCAGCAGCGATAAGACAGGGTCAGGATATGGCTACACCTTC. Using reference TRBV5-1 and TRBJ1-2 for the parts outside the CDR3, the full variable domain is KAGVTQTPRYLIKTRGQQVTLSCSPISGHRSVSWYQQTPGQGLQFLFEYFSETQRNKGNFPGRFSGRQFSNSRSEMNVSTLELGDSALYLCASSDKTGSGYGYTFGSGTRLTVV.

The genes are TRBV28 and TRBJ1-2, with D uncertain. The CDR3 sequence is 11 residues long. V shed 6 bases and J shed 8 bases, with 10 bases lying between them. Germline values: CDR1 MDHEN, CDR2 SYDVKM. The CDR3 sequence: CASRALGGYTF. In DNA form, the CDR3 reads TGTGCCAGCAGGGCCCTCGGGGGCTACACCTTC.

CDR3 DNA: TGTGCCAGTAGTGTACAGGGGGTCGGGGAGCTGTTTTTT. Translating it yields CASSVQGVGELFF. The V call is TRBV19, the J call TRBJ2-2; 8 bases fit TRBD1. CDR1 and CDR2 from the germline V gene are LNHDA and SQIVND (reference sequence). Trimming at V came to 5 bases and at J to 7 bases, leaving 3 bases not matched to a gene. The CDR3 runs 13 residues.

DNA of the CDR3: TGTGCCAGTAGTGCCGGACGCCCGGGGAGGGGTACGCAGTATTTT. Protein: CASSAGRPGRGTQYF. The rearrangement joins TRBV19 to TRBJ2-3; 7 nucleotides match TRBD2. V dropped 5 bases and J dropped 8; count of bases not matched to a gene: 13. CDR1 LNHDA and CDR2 SQIVND come from the germline V gene (reference sequence). The CDR3 loop spans 15 amino acids.

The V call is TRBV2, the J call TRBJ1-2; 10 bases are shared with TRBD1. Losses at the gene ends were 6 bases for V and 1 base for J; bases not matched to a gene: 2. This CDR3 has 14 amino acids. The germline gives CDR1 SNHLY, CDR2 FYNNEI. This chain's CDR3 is CASSGTGVNYGYTF. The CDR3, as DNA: TGTGCCAGCAGCGGGACAGGGGTTAACTATGGCTACACCTTC.

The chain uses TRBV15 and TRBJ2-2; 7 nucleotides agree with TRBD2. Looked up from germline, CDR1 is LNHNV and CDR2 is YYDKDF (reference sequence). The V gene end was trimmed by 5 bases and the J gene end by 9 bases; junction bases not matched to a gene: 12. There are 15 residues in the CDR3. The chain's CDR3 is CATSERREGRWELFF. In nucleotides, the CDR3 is TGTGCCACCAGCGAGAGGAGGGAGGGCCGTTGGGAGCTGTTTTTT. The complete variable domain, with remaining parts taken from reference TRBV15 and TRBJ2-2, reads DAMVIQNPRYQVTQFGKPVTLSCSQTLNHNVMYWYQQKSSQAPKLLFHYYDKDFNNEADTPDNFQSRRPNTSFCFLDIRSPGLGDTAMYLCATSERREGRWELFFGEGSRLTVL.

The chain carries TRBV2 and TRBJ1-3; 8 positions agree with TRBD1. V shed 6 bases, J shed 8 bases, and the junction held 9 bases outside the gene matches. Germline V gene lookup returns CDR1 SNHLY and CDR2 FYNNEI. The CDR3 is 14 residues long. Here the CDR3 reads CASSRGPETDTIYF. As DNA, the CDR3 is TGTGCCAGCAGCAGGGGGCCTGAGACAGACACCATATATTTT.

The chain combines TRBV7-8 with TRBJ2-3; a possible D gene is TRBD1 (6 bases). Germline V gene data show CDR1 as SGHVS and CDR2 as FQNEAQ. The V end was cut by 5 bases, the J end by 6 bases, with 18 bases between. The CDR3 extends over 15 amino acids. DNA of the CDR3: TGTGCCAGCAGCCAAAGCGAGTGGGGGCCGGATACGCAGTATTTT. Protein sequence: CASSQSEWGPDTQYF. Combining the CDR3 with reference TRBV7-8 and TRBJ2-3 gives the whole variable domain GAGVSQSPRYKVAKRGQDVALRCDPISGHVSLFWYQQALGQGPEFLTYFQNEAQLDKSGLPSDRFFAERPEGSVSTLKIQRTQQEDSAVYLCASSQSEWGPDTQYFGPGTRLTVL.

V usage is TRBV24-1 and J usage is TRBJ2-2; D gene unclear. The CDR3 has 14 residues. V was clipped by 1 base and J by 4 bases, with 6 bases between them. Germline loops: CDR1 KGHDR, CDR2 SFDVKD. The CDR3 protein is CATSDFGFTGELFF. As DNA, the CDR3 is TGTGCCACCAGTGATTTCGGTTTCACCGGGGAGCTGTTTTTT.

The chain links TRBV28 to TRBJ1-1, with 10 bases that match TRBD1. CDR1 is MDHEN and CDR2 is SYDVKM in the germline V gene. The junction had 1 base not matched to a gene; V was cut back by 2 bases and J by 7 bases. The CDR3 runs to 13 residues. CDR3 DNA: TGTGCCAGCAGTTTACGGGACAGGGGTGAAGCTTTCTTT. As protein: CASSLRDRGEAFF.

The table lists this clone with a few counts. The CDR3 is CATKKGTYNEQFF. The DNA for the CDR3 is TGTGCCACTAAAAAGGGGACCTACAATGAGCAGTTCTTC. The V and J genes are TRBV24-1 and TRBJ2-1; weak D call: TRBD1 (5 bases). Germline CDR1 reads KGHDR; CDR2 reads SFDVKD. The CDR3 has 13 residues. Trimming removed 10 bases at V and 2 bases at J, with 11 bases between.

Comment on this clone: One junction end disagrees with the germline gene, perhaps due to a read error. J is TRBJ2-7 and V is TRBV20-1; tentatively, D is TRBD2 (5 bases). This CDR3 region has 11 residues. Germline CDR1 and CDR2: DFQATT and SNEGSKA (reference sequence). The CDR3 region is CSARDRGNPLF. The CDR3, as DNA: TGCAGTGCTAGAGATCGGGGAAACCCATTATTC.

The CDR3 reads CASEDTGANVLTF. As DNA, the CDR3 is TGTGCCAGTGAAGACACTGGGGCCAACGTCCTGACTTTC. The chain employs TRBV28 and TRBJ2-6; D remains unclear. This CDR3 has 13 residues. The germline V gene encodes CDR1 MDHEN and CDR2 SYDVKM. Trimming removed 9 bases at V and 2 bases at J, with 8 bases between.

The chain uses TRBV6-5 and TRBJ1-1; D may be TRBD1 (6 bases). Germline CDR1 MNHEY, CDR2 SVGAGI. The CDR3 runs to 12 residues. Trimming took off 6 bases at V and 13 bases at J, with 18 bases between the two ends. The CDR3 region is CASRPNGGYGFF. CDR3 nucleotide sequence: TGTGCCAGCAGGCCTAATGGGGGCTATGGTTTCTTT.

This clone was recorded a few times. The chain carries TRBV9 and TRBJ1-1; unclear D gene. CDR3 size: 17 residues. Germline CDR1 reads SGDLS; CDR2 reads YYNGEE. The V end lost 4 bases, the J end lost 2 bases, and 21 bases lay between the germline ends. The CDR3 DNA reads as TGTGCCAGCAGCTCCGGGTCCGAGGGCGATAGTAACACTGAAGCTTTCTTT. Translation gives CASSSGSEGDSNTEAFF. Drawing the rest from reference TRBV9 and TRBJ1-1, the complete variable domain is DSGVTQTPKHLITATGQRVTLRCSPRSGDLSVYWYQQSLDQGLQFLIQYYNGEERAKGNILERFSAQQFPDLHSELNLSSLELGDSALYFCASSSGSEGDSNTEAFFGQGTRLTVV.

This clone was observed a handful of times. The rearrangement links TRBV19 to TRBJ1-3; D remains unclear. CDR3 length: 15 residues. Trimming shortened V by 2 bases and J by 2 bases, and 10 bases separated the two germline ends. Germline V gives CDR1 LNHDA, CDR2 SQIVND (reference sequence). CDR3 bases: TGTGCCAGTAGTATAAACCTCGACACTGGAAACACCATATATTTT. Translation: CASSINLDTGNTIYF.

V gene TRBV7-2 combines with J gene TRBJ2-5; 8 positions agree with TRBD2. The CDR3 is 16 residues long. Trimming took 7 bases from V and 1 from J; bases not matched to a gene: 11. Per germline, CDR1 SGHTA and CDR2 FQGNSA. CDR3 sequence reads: CASTSQGLALQETQYF. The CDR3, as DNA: TGTGCCAGCACCTCTCAAGGACTAGCCCTCCAAGAGACCCAGTACTTC.

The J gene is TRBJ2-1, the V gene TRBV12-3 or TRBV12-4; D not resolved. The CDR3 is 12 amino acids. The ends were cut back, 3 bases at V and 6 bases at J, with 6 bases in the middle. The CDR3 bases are TGTGCCAGCAGTTTTGAGGTCAATGAGCAGTTCTTC. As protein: CASSFEVNEQFF.

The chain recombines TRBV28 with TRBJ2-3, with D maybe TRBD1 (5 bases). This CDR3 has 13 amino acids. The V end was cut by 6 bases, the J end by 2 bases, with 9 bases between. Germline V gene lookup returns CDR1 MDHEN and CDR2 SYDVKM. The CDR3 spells CASSQGYTDTQYF. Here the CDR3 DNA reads TGTGCCAGCAGCCAGGGATACACAGATACGCAGTATTTT.

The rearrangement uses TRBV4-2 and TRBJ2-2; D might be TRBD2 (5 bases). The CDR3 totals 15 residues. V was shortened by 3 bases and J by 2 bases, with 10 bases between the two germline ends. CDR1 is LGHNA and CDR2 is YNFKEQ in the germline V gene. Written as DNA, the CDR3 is TGTGCCAGCAGCCAGGGAGCGATAAACACCGGGGAGCTGTTTTTT. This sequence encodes CASSQGAINTGELFF.

CDR3 loop: CASSRPGQGGQPQHF. The CDR3 DNA reads TGTGCCAGTAGTAGACCGGGACAGGGAGGTCAGCCCCAGCATTTT. The chain employs TRBV19 and TRBJ1-5; 9 bases match TRBD1. This CDR3 spans 15 amino acids. Per germline, CDR1 LNHDA and CDR2 SQIVND (reference sequence). V gave up 4 bases and J gave up 6 bases; unmatched junction bases: 7.

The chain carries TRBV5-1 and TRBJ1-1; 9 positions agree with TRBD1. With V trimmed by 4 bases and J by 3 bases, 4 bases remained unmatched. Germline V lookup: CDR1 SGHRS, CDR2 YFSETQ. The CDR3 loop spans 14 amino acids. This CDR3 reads CASSTGQGDTEAFF. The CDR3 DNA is TGCGCCAGCAGCACGGGACAGGGTGACACTGAAGCTTTCTTT.

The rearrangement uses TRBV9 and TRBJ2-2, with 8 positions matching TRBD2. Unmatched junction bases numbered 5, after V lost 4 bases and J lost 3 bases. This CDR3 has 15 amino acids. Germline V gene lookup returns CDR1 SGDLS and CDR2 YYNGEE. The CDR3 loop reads CASSISGSYTGELFF. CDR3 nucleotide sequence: TGTGCCAGCAGCATAAGCGGGAGTTACACCGGGGAGCTGTTTTTT.

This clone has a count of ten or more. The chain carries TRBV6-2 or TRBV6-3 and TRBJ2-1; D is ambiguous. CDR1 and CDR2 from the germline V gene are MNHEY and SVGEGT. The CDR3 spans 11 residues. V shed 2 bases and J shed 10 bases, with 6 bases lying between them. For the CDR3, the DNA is TGTGCCAGCAGTTACGGGCCGGAGCAGTTCTTC. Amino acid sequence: CASSYGPEQFF.

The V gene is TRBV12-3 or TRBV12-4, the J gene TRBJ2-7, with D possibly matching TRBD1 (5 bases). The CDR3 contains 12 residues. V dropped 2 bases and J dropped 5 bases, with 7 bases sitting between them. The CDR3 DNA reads TGTGCCAGCAGTTTAAAGGGGCACGAGCAGTACTTC. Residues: CASSLKGHEQYF.

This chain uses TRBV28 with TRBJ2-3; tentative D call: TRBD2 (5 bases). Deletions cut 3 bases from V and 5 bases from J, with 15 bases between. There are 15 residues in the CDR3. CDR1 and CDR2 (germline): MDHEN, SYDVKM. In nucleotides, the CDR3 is TGTGCCAGCAGTTTCGGACTGGGCTACGGAGATACGCAGTATTTT. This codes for CASSFGLGYGDTQYF.

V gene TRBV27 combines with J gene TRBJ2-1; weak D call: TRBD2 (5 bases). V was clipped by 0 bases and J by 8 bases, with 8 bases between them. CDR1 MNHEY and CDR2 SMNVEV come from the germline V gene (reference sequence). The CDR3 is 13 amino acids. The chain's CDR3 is CASSLSAGDEQFF. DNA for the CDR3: TGTGCCAGCAGTTTATCGGCCGGGGATGAGCAGTTCTTC.